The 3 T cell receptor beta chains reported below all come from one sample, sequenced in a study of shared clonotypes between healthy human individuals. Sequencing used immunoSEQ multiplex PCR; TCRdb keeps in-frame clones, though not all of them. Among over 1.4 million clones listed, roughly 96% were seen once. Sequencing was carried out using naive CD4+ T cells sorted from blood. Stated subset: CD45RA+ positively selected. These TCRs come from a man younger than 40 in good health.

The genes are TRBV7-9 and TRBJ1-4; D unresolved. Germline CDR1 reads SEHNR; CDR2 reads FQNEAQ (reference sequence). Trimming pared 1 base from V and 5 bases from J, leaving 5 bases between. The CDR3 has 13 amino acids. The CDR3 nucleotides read TGTGCCAGCAGCTTAGTCCTCAATGAAAAACTGTTTTTT. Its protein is CASSLVLNEKLFF.

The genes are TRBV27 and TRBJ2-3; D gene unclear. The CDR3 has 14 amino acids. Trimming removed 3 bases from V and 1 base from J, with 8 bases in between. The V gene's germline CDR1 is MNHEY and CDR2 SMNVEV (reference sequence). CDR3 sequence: CASSLGGGTDTQYF. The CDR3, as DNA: TGTGCCAGCAGTTTGGGCGGCGGCACAGATACGCAGTATTTT.

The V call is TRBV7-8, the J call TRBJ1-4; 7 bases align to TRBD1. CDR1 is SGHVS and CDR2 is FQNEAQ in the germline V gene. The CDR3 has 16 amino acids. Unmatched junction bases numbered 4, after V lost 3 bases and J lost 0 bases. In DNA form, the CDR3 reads TGTGCCAGCAGCTTGAGACAGGGAGCAACTAATGAAAAACTGTTTTTT. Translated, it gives CASSLRQGATNEKLFF.